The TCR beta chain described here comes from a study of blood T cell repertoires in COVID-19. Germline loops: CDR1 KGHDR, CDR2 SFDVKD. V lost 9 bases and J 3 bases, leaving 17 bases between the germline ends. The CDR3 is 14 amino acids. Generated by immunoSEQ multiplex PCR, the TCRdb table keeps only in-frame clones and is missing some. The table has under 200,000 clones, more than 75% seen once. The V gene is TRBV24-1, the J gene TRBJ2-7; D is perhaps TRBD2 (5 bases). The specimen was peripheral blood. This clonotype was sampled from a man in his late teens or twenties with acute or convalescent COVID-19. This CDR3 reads CATARGSGHYEQYF. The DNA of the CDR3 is TGTGCCACCGCCCGCGGAAGCGGCCACTACGAGCAGTACTTC.